The 19 T cell receptor beta chains given below trace back to one sample, sequenced in a study of T cell responses to AZD1222 COVID-19 vaccine. Using immunoSEQ multiplex PCR, the repertoire was profiled, and TCRdb retains in-frame clones only, with some absent. In the table there are more than 85,000 clones, roughly 80% of which are singletons. The specimen comprised peripheral blood, sampled 28 days after the second AZD1222 dose. Source of these receptors: an adult who received the AZD1222 COVID-19 vaccine.

V is TRBV19 and J is TRBJ1-3; TRBD1 aligns across 8 bases. This CDR3 has 17 amino acids. J lost 0 bases, V lost 5 bases, and 9 bases had no gene match. Germline V gene data show CDR1 as LNHDA and CDR2 as SQIVND (reference sequence). DNA of the CDR3: TGTGCCAGTAGTCTCGGACAGGGATCTTACTCTGGAAACACCATATATTTT. Its translation is CASSLGQGSYSGNTIYF. Filled out from reference TRBV19 and TRBJ1-3, the complete variable domain reads DGGITQSPKYLFRKEGQNVTLSCEQNLNHDAMYWYRQDPGQGLRLIYYSQIVNDFQKGDIAEGYSVSREKKESFPLTVTSAQKNPTAFYLCASSLGQGSYSGNTIYFGEGSWLTVV.

The V gene is TRBV5-3, the J gene TRBJ1-3, with D unclear. TRBV5-3 is placed among ORFs of uncertain function. Trimming took off 2 bases at V and 2 bases at J, with 8 bases between the two ends. The CDR3 consists of 14 residues. The DNA for the CDR3 is TGTGCCAGAAGCTTAGCTAAACCTGGAAACACCATATATTTT. Its protein product is CARSLAKPGNTIYF.

The rearrangement uses TRBV27 and TRBJ1-2; D unclear. The CDR3 consists of 13 residues. Trimming cost V 2 bases and J 2 bases, with 6 bases left between them. Germline-derived CDR1 and CDR2 are MNHEY and SMNVEV (reference sequence). CDR3 residues: CASSLGRNYGYTF. In DNA form, the CDR3 reads TGTGCCAGCAGTTTAGGACGGAACTATGGCTACACCTTC.

This sequence joins TRBV4-1 and TRBJ1-2; maybe TRBD1 (6 bases). The CDR3 contains 15 residues. The germline gives CDR1 MGHRA, CDR2 YSYEKL. Trimming removed 3 bases at V and 7 bases at J, with 18 bases between. This CDR3 reads CASSQRVQGSFGYTF. CDR3 DNA sequence: TGCGCCAGCAGCCAGAGAGTCCAGGGGAGTTTTGGCTACACCTTC.

A single count supports this clone. This chain links TRBV3-1 (or the pseudogene TRBV3-2) with TRBJ1-2, with D uncertain. Trimming took off 3 bases at V and 8 bases at J, with 10 bases between the two ends. This CDR3 has 12 amino acids. Looked up from germline, CDR1 is LGHDT and CDR2 is YNNKEL (reference sequence). The CDR3 region is CASSQVNMGYTF. The CDR3 DNA reads TGTGCCAGCAGCCAGGTTAATATGGGCTACACCTTC.

This clone was observed once. Here the CDR3 DNA reads TGTGCCAGCAGTGACCCATCAACTAATGAAAAACTGTTTTTT. Residues: CASSDPSTNEKLFF. The chain carries TRBV2 and TRBJ1-4; D gene ambiguous. V dropped 3 bases and J dropped 0 bases, with 5 bases sitting between them. In germline, CDR1 is SNHLY, CDR2 FYNNEI. The CDR3 is 14 amino acids.

V is TRBV9 and J is TRBJ2-1; D is undetermined. V lost 3 bases, J lost 7 bases, and 20 bases lay in between. This CDR3 contains 16 residues. Germline loops: CDR1 SGDLS, CDR2 YYNGEE. The CDR3 bases are TGTGCCAGCAGCGCCCGGGCCGTGCTGAGTGGTAATGAGCAGTTCTTC. It codes for CASSARAVLSGNEQFF.

V is TRBV27 and J is TRBJ2-7, with D possibly TRBD1 on 6 matching bases. This CDR3 has 15 residues. Between the trimmed V and J ends, which lost 4 bases and 2 bases, there was a span of 15 bases. Germline V gene lookup returns CDR1 MNHEY and CDR2 SMNVEV (reference sequence). The CDR3 protein is CASSSPYRAPYEQYF. The CDR3, as DNA: TGTGCCAGCAGTTCACCATACAGGGCACCCTACGAGCAGTACTTC.

The rearrangement uses TRBV18 and TRBJ2-5; 9 bases align to TRBD2. CDR3 length: 18 residues. V was clipped by 1 base and J by 2 bases; unmatched bases: 11. Germline lookup yields CDR1 KGHSH and CDR2 LQKENI. The CDR3 region is CASSPLVAGAGGQETQYF. In DNA form, the CDR3 reads TGTGCCAGCTCACCACTGGTAGCGGGGGCTGGGGGTCAAGAGACCCAGTACTTC.

The rearrangement joins TRBV5-1 to TRBJ2-7, with D possibly TRBD2 on 6 matching bases. The CDR3 is 14 amino acids. Germline CDR1 and CDR2: SGHRS and YFSETQ. Trimming cost V 4 bases and J 2 bases, with 13 bases left between them. This chain's CDR3 is CASSPGGSAYEQYF. CDR3 nucleotide sequence: TGCGCCAGCAGCCCTGGGGGGTCGGCCTACGAGCAGTACTTC.

The chain uses TRBV9 and TRBJ2-7; 7 positions match TRBD1. CDR1 is SGDLS and CDR2 is YYNGEE in the germline V gene. The junction had 4 bases not matched to a gene; V was cut back by 3 bases and J by 4 bases. The CDR3 runs to 13 residues. CDR3 nucleotide sequence: TGTGCCAGCAGCGGCGACAGGGCTTACGAGCAGTACTTC. Its protein product is CASSGDRAYEQYF.

The chain combines TRBV7-9 with TRBJ1-4; D is perhaps TRBD1 (5 bases). The germline CDR1 and CDR2 sequences are SEHNR and FQNEAQ (reference sequence). This CDR3 comprises 15 residues. The V end lost 8 bases, the J end lost 1 base, and 14 bases lay between the germline ends. CDR3 in amino acids: CASGPRGRTNEKLFF. DNA of the CDR3: TGTGCCAGCGGCCCCCGGGGACGAACTAATGAAAAACTGTTTTTT.

The chain joins TRBV24-1 to TRBJ1-1; 8 bases are a match to TRBD1. The CDR3 extends over 17 amino acids. Germline values: CDR1 KGHDR, CDR2 SFDVKD. V lost 1 base to trimming and J lost 1 base; unmatched junction nucleotides: 7. The CDR3 DNA reads as TGTGCCACCAGTGATTTCGGCTCGCAGGGGGCGAACACTGAAGCTTTCTTT. This codes for CATSDFGSQGANTEAFF.

The chain recombines TRBV10-3 with TRBJ1-1; TRBD1 matches at 9 bases. CDR3 length: 15 residues. From germline, CDR1 is ENHRY and CDR2 SYGVKD. The V gene end was trimmed by 4 bases and the J gene end by 8 bases; junction bases not matched to a gene: 11. The CDR3 spells CAISAVDRGSGEAFF. The CDR3 nucleotides are TGTGCCATCAGTGCTGTGGACAGGGGATCGGGGGAAGCTTTCTTT.

The rearrangement joins TRBV19 to TRBJ1-2, with unresolved D. The CDR3 runs 13 residues. Per the germline V gene, CDR1 is LNHDA and CDR2 is SQIVND (reference sequence). Trimming stripped 5 bases from V and 8 bases from J, with 15 bases between. The chain's CDR3 is CASSPPGRGGYTF. The DNA for the CDR3 is TGTGCCAGTAGTCCCCCCGGGAGAGGCGGCTACACCTTC.

The V gene is TRBV27, the J gene TRBJ1-2, with D possibly TRBD1 on 5 matching bases. Germline CDR1 and CDR2: MNHEY and SMNVEV (reference sequence). The CDR3 totals 16 residues. V lost 2 bases to trimming and J lost 7 bases, with 20 bases between them. Here the CDR3 reads CASSLQWQGGPSGYTF. The CDR3 DNA sequence: TGTGCCAGCAGTTTACAATGGCAGGGAGGGCCGTCTGGCTACACCTTC.

V usage is TRBV9 and J usage is TRBJ1-4, with a tentative D call TRBD1 (6 bases). Germline values: CDR1 SGDLS, CDR2 YYNGEE. V gave up 4 bases and J gave up 0 bases, with 13 bases separating them. This CDR3 comprises 16 residues. CDR3 DNA sequence: TGTGCCAGCAGCTTCGGGACATCCGCAACTAATGAAAAACTGTTTTTT. As protein: CASSFGTSATNEKLFF. The entire variable domain, with the rest obtained from reference TRBV9 and TRBJ1-4, is as follows: DSGVTQTPKHLITATGQRVTLRCSPRSGDLSVYWYQQSLDQGLQFLIQYYNGEERAKGNILERFSAQQFPDLHSELNLSSLELGDSALYFCASSFGTSATNEKLFFGSGTQLSVL.

The chain recombines TRBV9 with TRBJ2-1; perhaps TRBD1 as D (6 bases). V was cut by 2 bases and J by 7 bases, with 16 bases left in between. The germline CDR1 and CDR2 sequences are SGDLS and YYNGEE. The length of the CDR3 is 15 residues. The CDR3 loop reads CASSVVQGPRNEQFF. DNA for the CDR3: TGTGCCAGCAGCGTTGTACAGGGACCCCGGAATGAGCAGTTCTTC.

The chain carries TRBV6-5 and TRBJ1-3; no clear D gene. CDR1 is MNHEY, CDR2 SVGAGI, per germline. The V end lost 0 bases, the J end lost 4 bases, and 7 bases lay between the germline ends. This CDR3 contains 14 residues. The DNA for the CDR3 is TGTGCCAGCAGTTACTCGCTTGGAGGAAACACCATATATTTT. Its protein product is CASSYSLGGNTIYF.